This entry describes one T cell receptor beta chain. Investigators excluded patients with uncontrolled infection, other autoimmune disease, pregnancy or lactation. These data originate in a study of T cells in Graves' hyperthyroidism and ophthalmopathy. Germline CDR1 and CDR2: SGDLS and YYNGEE. The CDR3 is 13 residues long. V lost 6 bases to trimming and J lost 2 bases, with 11 bases between them. Amplified TCR beta CDR3 regions came from RNA transcripts. TCR CDR3 regions were first amplified by RT-PCR with HTBI primers. TCRdb fed the multiplex PCR reads into MiXCR, producing one record per CDR3 protein. The table lists around 540,000 distinct CDR3 sequences, around 42% of them singletons.

Sequencing was done on a sample of peripheral blood or thyroid tissue (not recorded which). The clonotype was recovered from a woman between 18 and 29 years old with Graves' hyperthyroidism. The chain links TRBV9 to TRBJ2-5, with a tentative D call TRBD2 (5 bases). CDR3 region: CASKRTPQETQYF. CDR3 bases: TGTGCCAGCAAGCGGACTCCACAAGAGACCCAGTACTTC.